This TCR beta chain was identified during a study of regulatory and conventional T cells in RAG deficiency. Study results and limitations: Treg unique TCR beta sequences were approximately 99-fold fewer in Omenn syndrome and CID/AS patients than controls. Patient subsets had shorter CDR3s; Omenn Treg-Tconv overlap exceeded 85%.

CDR1 is SGHKS and CDR2 is YYEKEE in the germline V gene (reference sequence). V dropped 10 bases and J dropped 4; count of bases not matched to a gene: 10. The CDR3 sequence is 14 residues long. Generated by immunoSEQ multiplex PCR, the TCRdb table keeps only in-frame clones and is missing some. The sample holds 25,000 to 35,000 clones; 85% to 90% are singletons and the top ten take 5.4%. In this sample, this clone turned up once. Its target is not known. These data were also filed under a second study, of regulatory T cells. This second study says: Primers: 52 TRBV forward and 13 TRBJ reverse. Patient repertoires had restricted TRB V-J pairs and skewed V and J usage, most in Tregs.

Input material: CD8+ T cells sorted from blood. This sequence originates from a human donor in good health. The chain is built from TRBV5-5 and TRBJ1-1, with 10 nucleotides matching TRBD1. The CDR3 protein is CAGGTGAWSTEAFF. As DNA, the CDR3 is TGTGCCGGGGGGACAGGGGCTTGGTCCACTGAAGCTTTCTTT.